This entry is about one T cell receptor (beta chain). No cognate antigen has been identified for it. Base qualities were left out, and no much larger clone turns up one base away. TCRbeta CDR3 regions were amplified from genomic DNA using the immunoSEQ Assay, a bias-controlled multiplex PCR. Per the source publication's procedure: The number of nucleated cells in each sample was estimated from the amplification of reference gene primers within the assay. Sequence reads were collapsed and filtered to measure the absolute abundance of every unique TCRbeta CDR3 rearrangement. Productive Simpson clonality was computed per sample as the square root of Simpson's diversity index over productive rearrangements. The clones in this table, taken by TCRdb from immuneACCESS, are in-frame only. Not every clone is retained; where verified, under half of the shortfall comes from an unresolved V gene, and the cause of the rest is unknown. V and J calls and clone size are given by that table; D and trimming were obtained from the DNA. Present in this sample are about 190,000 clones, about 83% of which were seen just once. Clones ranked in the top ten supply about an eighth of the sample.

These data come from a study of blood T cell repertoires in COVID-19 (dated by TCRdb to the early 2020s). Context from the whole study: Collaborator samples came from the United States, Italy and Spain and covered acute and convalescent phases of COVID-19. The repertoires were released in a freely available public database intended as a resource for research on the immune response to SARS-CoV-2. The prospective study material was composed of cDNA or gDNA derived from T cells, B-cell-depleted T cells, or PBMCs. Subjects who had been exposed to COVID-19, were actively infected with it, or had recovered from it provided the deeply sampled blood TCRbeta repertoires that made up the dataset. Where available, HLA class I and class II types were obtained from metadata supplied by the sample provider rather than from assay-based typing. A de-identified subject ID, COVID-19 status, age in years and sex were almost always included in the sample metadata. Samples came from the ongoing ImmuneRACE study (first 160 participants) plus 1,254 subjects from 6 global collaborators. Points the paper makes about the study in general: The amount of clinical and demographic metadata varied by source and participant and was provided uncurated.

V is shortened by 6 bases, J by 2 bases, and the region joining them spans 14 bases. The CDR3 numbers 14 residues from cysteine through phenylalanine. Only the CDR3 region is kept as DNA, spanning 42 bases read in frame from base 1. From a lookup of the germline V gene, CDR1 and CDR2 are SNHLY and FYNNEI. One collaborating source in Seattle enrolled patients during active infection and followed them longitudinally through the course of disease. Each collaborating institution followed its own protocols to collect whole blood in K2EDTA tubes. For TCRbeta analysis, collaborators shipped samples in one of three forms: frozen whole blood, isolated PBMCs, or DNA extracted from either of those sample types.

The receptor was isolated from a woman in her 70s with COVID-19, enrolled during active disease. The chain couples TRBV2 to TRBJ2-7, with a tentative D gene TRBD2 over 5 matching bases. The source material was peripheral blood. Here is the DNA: TGTGCCAGCAGGGAACGGACTGACACCTACGAGCAGTACTTC. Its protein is CASRERTDTYEQYF.